The TCR beta chain described here comes from a study of T cells after yellow fever vaccination. Study observations and caveats: Post-booster repertoires contained most primary-vaccination clones again (roughly 97% CD4, around 88% CD8). A secondary response was less intense yet reached its peak sooner, at day 5 versus 15. A small share of clonotypes appeared in both CD4 and CD8 compartments.

V was shortened by 5 bases and J by 1 base, with 15 bases between the two germline ends. The CDR3 covers 16 residues. Germline V gives CDR1 MDHEN, CDR2 SYDVKM. A remark on this clonotype: What it recognizes is unknown.

5'RACE template switching added a universal primer site and UMIs to TCR cDNA. TCRdb called the 5' RACE reads again in MiXCR, with one record for every CDR3 protein. The table has approximately 120,000 distinct CDR3 sequences, under 8% seen once; the top ten hold around 2.5%. V and J are TRBV28 and TRBJ1-5; D remains ambiguous. The receptor's source is a man younger than 35 who received the YFV17D yellow fever vaccine. Sequencing was performed on CD4+ T cells sorted from PBMCs, taken about 10 days after the first yellow fever vaccination. The DNA of the CDR3 is TGTGCCAGCAGTCCTATCGGATTGAGAAGCAATCAGCCCCAGCATTTT. Protein: CASSPIGLRSNQPQHF.